This TCR beta chain was recorded in a study of tumor and adjacent non-tumor tissue in lung cancer. RNA was extracted from bulk tissue without any cell sorting. This clonotype was picked up many times. The library came from three nested PCR rounds adapted from ARM-PCR protocols. TCRdb ran MiXCR on the multiplex PCR reads and lists one entry per CDR3 protein. The sample records 68,000 or so distinct CDR3 sequences, 55% to 75% being singletons. V shed 5 bases and J 0 bases; nucleotides not matched to a gene: 7. Germline V gene sequence: CDR1 SGHKS, CDR2 YYEKEE (reference sequence). CDR3 size: 15 residues.

The rearrangement uses TRBV5-5 and TRBJ2-7; TRBD1 matches at 8 bases. Sample: lung tumor tissue. This TCR was recovered from a middle-aged man with non-small cell lung cancer. The CDR3 DNA is TGTGCCAGCAGGGAGCGACAGGGGAACTCCTACGAGCAGTACTTC. It codes for CASRERQGNSYEQYF.